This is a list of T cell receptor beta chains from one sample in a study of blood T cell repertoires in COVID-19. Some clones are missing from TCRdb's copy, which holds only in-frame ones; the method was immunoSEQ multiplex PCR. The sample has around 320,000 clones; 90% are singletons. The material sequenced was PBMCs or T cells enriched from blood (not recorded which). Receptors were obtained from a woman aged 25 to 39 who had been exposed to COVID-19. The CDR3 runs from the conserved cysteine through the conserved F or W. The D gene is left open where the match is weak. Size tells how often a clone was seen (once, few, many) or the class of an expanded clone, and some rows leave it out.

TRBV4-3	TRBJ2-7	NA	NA	CASSPGTSSYEQYF	TGCGCCAGCAGCCCCGGGACTTCCTCCTACGAGCAGTACTTC
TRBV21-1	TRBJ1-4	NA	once	CASSKDNRVNEKLFF	TGTGCCAGCAGCAAAGATAACAGAGTTAATGAAAAACTGTTTTTT
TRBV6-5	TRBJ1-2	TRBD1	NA	CASQRQGRGGYTF	TGTGCCAGTCAGAGACAGGGTCGCGGTGGCTACACCTTC
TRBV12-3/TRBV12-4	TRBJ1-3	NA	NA	CASSRSHTIYF	TGTGCCAGCAGTCGTAGCCACACCATATATTTT
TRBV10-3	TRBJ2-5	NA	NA	CAISPARGGETQYF	TGTGCCATCAGTCCGGCGAGAGGGGGAGAGACCCAGTACTTC
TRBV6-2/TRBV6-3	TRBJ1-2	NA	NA	CASSLALSHYGYTF	TGTGCCAGCAGTCTTGCATTGAGTCACTATGGCTACACCTTC
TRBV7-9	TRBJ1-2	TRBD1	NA	CASSFSWTGLYGYTF	TGTGCCAGCAGCTTCTCTTGGACAGGGCTCTATGGCTACACCTTC
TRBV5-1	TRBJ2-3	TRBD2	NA	CASSPGGNTDTQYF	TGCGCCAGCAGTCCGGGGGGAAACACAGATACGCAGTATTTT
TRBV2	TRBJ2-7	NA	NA	CASSTGFYEQYF	TGTGCCAGCAGTACAGGGTTCTACGAGCAGTACTTC
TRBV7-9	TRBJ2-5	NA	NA	CASSMQGAETQYF	TGTGCCAGCAGCATGCAGGGTGCGGAGACCCAGTACTTC
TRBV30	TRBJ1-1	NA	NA	CAWRTGTLEAFF	TGTGCCTGGAGGACCGGGACACTTGAAGCTTTCTTT
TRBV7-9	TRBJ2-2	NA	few	CASSFGGTGELFF	TGTGCCAGCAGCTTCGGCGGGACCGGGGAGCTGTTTTTT
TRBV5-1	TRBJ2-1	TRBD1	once	CASSPLDRSSYNEQFF	TGCGCCAGCAGCCCCCTGGACAGGAGCTCCTACAATGAGCAGTTCTTC
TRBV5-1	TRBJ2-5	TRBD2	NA	CASTALGLAGEETQYF	TGCGCCAGCACCGCTTTAGGACTAGCGGGGGAAGAGACCCAGTACTTC
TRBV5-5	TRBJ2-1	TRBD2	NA	CASSFGVTSEHEQFF	TGTGCCAGCAGCTTCGGCGTGACTAGCGAGCATGAGCAGTTCTTC
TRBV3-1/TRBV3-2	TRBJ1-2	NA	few	CASSRQGISGYTF	TGTGCCAGCAGCCGTCAGGGTATTAGCGGCTACACCTTC
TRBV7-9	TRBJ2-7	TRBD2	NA	CASSYSGVVYEQYF	TGTGCCAGCAGCTATAGCGGGGTGGTCTACGAGCAGTACTTC
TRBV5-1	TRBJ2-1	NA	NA	CASSLNGNSKYNEQFF	TGCGCCAGCAGCTTGAACGGGAACTCGAAGTACAATGAGCAGTTCTTC
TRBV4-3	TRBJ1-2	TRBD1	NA	CASRRDRAQSNYGYTF	TGCGCCAGCAGACGTGACAGGGCCCAATCTAACTATGGCTACACCTTC
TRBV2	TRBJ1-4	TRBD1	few	CASSEQGVEKLFF	TGTGCCAGCAGTGAACAGGGGGTGGAAAAACTGTTTTTT
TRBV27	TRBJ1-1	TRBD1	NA	CASRWDRMNTEAFF	TGTGCCAGCAGGTGGGACAGGATGAACACTGAAGCTTTCTTT
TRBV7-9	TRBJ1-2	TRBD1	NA	CAADARQGYYGYTF	TGTGCCGCCGATGCGCGACAGGGGTACTATGGCTACACCTTC
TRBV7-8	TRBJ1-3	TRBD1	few	CASSAGQGPSSGNTIYF	TGTGCCAGCAGCGCAGGACAGGGACCTTCCTCTGGAAACACCATATATTTT
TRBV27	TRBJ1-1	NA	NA	CASSSPPRGNTEAFF	TGTGCCAGCAGTTCCCCCCCGAGAGGTAACACTGAAGCTTTCTTT
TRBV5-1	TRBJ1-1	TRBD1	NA	CASSSPGQALTEAFF	TGCGCCAGCAGCTCCCCTGGACAGGCTCTAACTGAAGCTTTCTTT
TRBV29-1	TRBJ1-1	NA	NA	CSVAPPGGRFTEAFF	TGCAGCGTTGCACCCCCTGGGGGGAGGTTCACTGAAGCTTTCTTT
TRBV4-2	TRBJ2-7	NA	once	CASSQDLKGRKSYEQYF	TGTGCCAGCAGCCAAGACCTGAAAGGGAGAAAGTCCTACGAGCAGTACTTC
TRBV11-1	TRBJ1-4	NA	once	CASSIQGTIPNEKLFF	TGTGCCAGCAGCATTCAGGGGACGATTCCTAATGAAAAACTGTTTTTT
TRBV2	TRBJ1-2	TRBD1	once	CASSKTGNYGYTF	TGTGCCAGCAGTAAGACAGGGAACTATGGCTACACCTTC
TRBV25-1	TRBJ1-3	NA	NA	CASSEVVGSGNTIYF	TGTGCCAGCAGTGAAGTAGTGGGGAGCGGAAACACCATATATTTT
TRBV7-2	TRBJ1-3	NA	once	CASSLVSVGGHTIYF	TGTGCCAGCAGCTTAGTTAGTGTCGGGGGGCACACCATATATTTT
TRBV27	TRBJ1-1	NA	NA	CASSFAPGGTEAFF	TGTGCCAGCAGTTTTGCGCCAGGAGGGACTGAAGCTTTCTTT
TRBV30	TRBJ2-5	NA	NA	CAWSVGLSGGGETQYF	TGTGCCTGGAGTGTAGGTCTCTCAGGGGGAGGAGAGACCCAGTACTTC
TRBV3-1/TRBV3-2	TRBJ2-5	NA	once	CASSQDLARETQYF	TGTGCCAGCAGCCAAGATCTAGCGCGAGAGACCCAGTACTTC
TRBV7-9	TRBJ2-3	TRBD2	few	CASSGTSYGTDTQYF	TGTGCCAGCAGCGGGACTAGCTACGGCACAGATACGCAGTATTTT
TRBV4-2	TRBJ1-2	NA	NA	CASSQAQITNYGYTF	TGTGCCAGCAGCCAAGCGCAGATAACTAACTATGGCTACACCTTC
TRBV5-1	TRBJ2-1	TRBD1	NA	CASSFMDTGDNEQFF	TGCGCCAGCAGCTTTATGGATACAGGGGACAATGAGCAGTTCTTC
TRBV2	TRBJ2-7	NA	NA	CASNPTGPTYEQYF	TGTGCCAGCAACCCGACAGGACCCACCTACGAGCAGTACTTC
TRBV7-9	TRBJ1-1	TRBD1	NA	CASSLGTGARTEAFF	TGTGCCAGCAGCTTGGGGACAGGGGCACGGACTGAAGCTTTCTTT
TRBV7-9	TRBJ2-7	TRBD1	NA	CASSLTGGRSRSYEQYF	TGTGCCAGCAGCTTAACAGGGGGGCGGTCAAGGAGCTACGAGCAGTACTTC
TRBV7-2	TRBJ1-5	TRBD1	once	CASSPDRISNQPQHF	TGTGCCAGCAGCCCGGACAGGATTAGCAATCAGCCCCAGCATTTT
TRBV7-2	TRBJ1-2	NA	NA	CASSPREEAYGYTF	TGTGCCAGCAGCCCCCGGGAGGAGGCTTATGGCTACACCTTC